The 4 T cell receptor beta chains given below trace back to one sample, sequenced in a study of tumor-infiltrating lymphocytes in primary liver carcinoma. Between 20 and 30 mg of unsorted bulk tissue served as the source from which RNA and DNA were co-extracted. Total RNA (about 500 ng) served as template for TCR beta cDNA synthesis primed by a constant-region primer. Nested multiplex PCR, run for three rounds with slightly modified ARM-PCR, yielded TCR beta libraries. It was with TRBV1-TRBV30 forward primers and a C-beta reverse primer that the first two PCR rounds were run, at roughly 11 cycles each. One entry per CDR3 protein, called by TCRdb with MiXCR from the multiplex PCR reads. In the table there are 90,000 to 150,000 distinct CDR3 sequences, about two thirds of which are singletons. Source material: tumor-adjacent normal liver tissue. Every receptor here comes from a woman aged 60 to 75 with primary liver carcinoma and hepatitis B virus infection.

This clonotype showed up many times. The chain combines TRBV28 with TRBJ2-5; 7 bases match TRBD1. Germline V lookup: CDR1 MDHEN, CDR2 SYDVKM. The CDR3 is 14 amino acids. J was trimmed by 5 bases and V by 8 bases; bases with no gene match: 11. CDR3 coding DNA: TGTGCCAGCCACCGACAGGGTAGGGCGGAGACCCAGTACTTC. Translated, it gives CASHRQGRAETQYF. Using reference TRBV28 and TRBJ2-5 for the parts outside the CDR3, the full variable domain is DVKVTQSSRYLVKRTGEKVFLECVQDMDHENMFWYRQDPGLGLRLIYFSYDVKMKEKGDIPEGYSVSREKKERFSLILESASTNQTSMYLCASHRQGRAETQYFGPGTRLLVL.

About this clonotype itself: The junction does not match germline at one end; this may be a read error. This rearrangement joins TRBV2 to TRBJ2-3, with 13 nucleotides matching TRBD2. Germline V lookup: CDR1 SNHLY, CDR2 FYNNEI. This CDR3 has 16 residues. For the CDR3, the DNA is TGCGCCAGCAGGCCGGGACTAGCGGGGTTCACAGATACGCAGTATTTT. Its translation: CASRPGLAGFTDTQYF.

This clonotype appeared many times. This chain joins TRBV28 and TRBJ1-1; no clear D. The germline V and J ends were trimmed by 4 bases and 1 base, with 7 bases remaining between them. CDR1 MDHEN and CDR2 SYDVKM come from the germline V gene. The CDR3 consists of 13 residues. The CDR3 is CASSSVRNTEAFF. DNA for the CDR3: TGTGCCAGCAGTTCCGTCAGGAACACTGAAGCTTTCTTT. The full variable domain, in which reference TRBV28 and TRBJ1-1 provide the parts outside the CDR3, is DVKVTQSSRYLVKRTGEKVFLECVQDMDHENMFWYRQDPGLGLRLIYFSYDVKMKEKGDIPEGYSVSREKKERFSLILESASTNQTSMYLCASSSVRNTEAFFGQGTRLTVV.

The V call is TRBV7-8, the J call TRBJ1-1; D is ambiguous. Germline V gives CDR1 SGHVS, CDR2 FQNEAQ. This CDR3 region has 14 residues. Trimming took off 10 bases at V and 5 bases at J, with 20 bases between the two ends. CDR3 in DNA: TGTGCCAACAGACTGACCCTAGCGGGGACTGAAGCTTTCTTT. Translation gives CANRLTLAGTEAFF.